This TCR beta chain was sequenced for a study of T cells in Graves' hyperthyroidism and ophthalmopathy. The study enrolled patients aged 18 to 65 with newly diagnosed hyperthyroidism of under 2 months' duration. Study conclusions and caveats: The model forecast ophthalmopathy, anticipating it by a median roughly 6.3 months before onset. Blood samples included most of the expanded thyroid clonotypes exceeding 0.001. In the analysis, a 13 V-J model separated ophthalmopathy from stable hyperthyroidism.

This CDR3 has 13 amino acids. V lost 7 bases and J lost 5, with 11 bases in between. The germline CDR1 and CDR2 sequences are WNHNN and SYGVQD (reference sequence). About this clonotype itself: Its target is unknown.

Amplification targeted TCR beta CDR3 regions from RNA transcripts. A set of HTBI primers served as the primers for a first-round RT-PCR of the TCR CDR3. TCRdb analysed the multiplex PCR reads with MiXCR anew, one entry per CDR3 protein. The sample has some 560,000 distinct CDR3 sequences; 15% to 17% are singletons. The sample consisted of blood. The clonotype comes from a woman aged 30 to 39 with Graves' hyperthyroidism. The chain recombines TRBV10-1 with TRBJ1-4; D gene uncertain. In nucleotides, the CDR3 is TGCGCCAGCATAGGACGGGAAAATGAAAAACTGTTTTTT. It is translated as CASIGRENEKLFF.